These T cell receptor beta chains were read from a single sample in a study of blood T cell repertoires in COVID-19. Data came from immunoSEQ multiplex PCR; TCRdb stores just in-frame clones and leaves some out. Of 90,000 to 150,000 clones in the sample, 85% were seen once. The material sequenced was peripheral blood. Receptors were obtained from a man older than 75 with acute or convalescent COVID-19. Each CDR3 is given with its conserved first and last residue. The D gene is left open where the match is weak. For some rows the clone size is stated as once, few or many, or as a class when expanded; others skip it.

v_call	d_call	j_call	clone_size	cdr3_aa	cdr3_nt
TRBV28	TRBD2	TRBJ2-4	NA	CASTRGGRENIQYF	TGTGCCAGCACGAGGGGTGGGCGGGAGAACATTCAGTACTTC
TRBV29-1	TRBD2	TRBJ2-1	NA	CSVESGGYNEQFF	TGCAGCGTTGAGTCGGGGGGATACAATGAGCAGTTCTTC
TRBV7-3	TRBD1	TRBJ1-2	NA	CASSTSGTDYGYTF	TGTGCCAGCAGCACCTCCGGGACAGACTATGGCTACACCTTC
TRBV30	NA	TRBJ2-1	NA	CAWSEVSASYNEQFF	TGTGCCTGGAGTGAAGTTAGCGCATCCTACAATGAGCAGTTCTTC
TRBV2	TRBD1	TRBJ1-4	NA	CASSPTGAEKLFF	TGTGCCAGCAGTCCGACAGGGGCCGAAAAACTGTTTTTT
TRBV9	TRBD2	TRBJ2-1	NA	CASSGREGGGSYNEQFF	TGTGCCAGCAGCGGCCGGGAGGGCGGTGGGTCCTACAATGAGCAGTTCTTC
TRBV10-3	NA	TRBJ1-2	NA	CAISVQGNYGYTF	TGTGCCATCAGTGTTCAGGGGAACTATGGCTACACCTTC
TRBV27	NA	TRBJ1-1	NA	CASRSGVLNTEAFF	TGTGCCAGCCGGTCAGGGGTTTTGAACACTGAAGCTTTCTTT
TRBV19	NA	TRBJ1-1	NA	CASSIGGTTEAFF	TGTGCCAGTAGTATCGGGGGGACCACTGAAGCTTTCTTT
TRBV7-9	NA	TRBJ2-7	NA	CASSSTLGFAEQYF	TGTGCCAGCAGCTCGACTTTAGGTTTTGCCGAGCAGTACTTC
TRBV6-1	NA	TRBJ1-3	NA	CASSRDRDSGNTIYF	TGTGCCAGCAGTAGAGACAGAGACTCTGGAAACACCATATATTTT
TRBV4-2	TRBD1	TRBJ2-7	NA	CASSQGTGTGGGREQYF	TGTGCCAGCAGCCAGGGTACCGGGACAGGGGGTGGTCGCGAGCAGTACTTC
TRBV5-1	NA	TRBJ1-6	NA	CASSLGPGNSPLHF	TGCGCCAGCAGCTTGGGGCCGGGTAATTCACCCCTCCACTTT
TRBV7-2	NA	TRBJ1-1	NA	CASSLGGGLTEAFF	TGTGCCAGCAGCTTAGGCGGAGGGCTCACTGAAGCTTTCTTT
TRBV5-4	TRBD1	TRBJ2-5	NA	CASSWDRGSETQYF	TGTGCCAGCAGCTGGGACAGGGGGTCGGAGACCCAGTACTTC
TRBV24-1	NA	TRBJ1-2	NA	CATSDGPGLNYGYTF	TGTGCCACCAGTGATGGCCCAGGACTTAACTATGGCTACACCTTC
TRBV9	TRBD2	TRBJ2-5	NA	CASSASGTSRVGETQYF	TGTGCCAGCAGCGCCTCCGGGACTAGCAGGGTCGGAGAGACCCAGTACTTC
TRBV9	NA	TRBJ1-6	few	CASSVDPSGTNTYNSPLHF	TGTGCCAGCAGCGTAGACCCCTCAGGAACGAATACCTATAATTCACCCCTCCACTTT
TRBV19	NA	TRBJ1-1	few	CASSHRELNTEAFF	TGTGCCAGTAGTCACAGGGAACTGAACACTGAAGCTTTCTTT
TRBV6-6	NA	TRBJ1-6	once	CASIKGRVDSPLHF	TGTGCCAGCATCAAAGGGAGGGTTGATTCACCCCTCCACTTT
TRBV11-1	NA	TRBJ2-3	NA	CASSFGYTDTQYF	TGTGCCAGCAGCTTCGGGTACACAGATACGCAGTATTTT
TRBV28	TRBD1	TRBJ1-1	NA	CASSRNTGGGKAFF	TGTGCCAGCAGTCGAAATACAGGGGGAGGAAAGGCTTTCTTT
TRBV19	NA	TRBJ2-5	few	CASSKYGGETQYF	TGTGCCAGTAGTAAATACGGGGGAGAGACCCAGTACTTC
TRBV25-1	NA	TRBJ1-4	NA	CASSFQGIANEKLFF	TGTGCCAGCAGTTTCCAGGGGATAGCTAATGAAAAACTGTTTTTT
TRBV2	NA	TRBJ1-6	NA	CASSEARGGNSPLHF	TGTGCCAGCAGTGAAGCGCGGGGGGGGAATTCACCCCTCCACTTT
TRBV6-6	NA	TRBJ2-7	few	CASSSGPREQYF	TGTGCCAGCTCGAGCGGGCCGCGGGAGCAGTACTTC
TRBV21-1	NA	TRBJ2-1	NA	CASSNPGVNEQFF	TGTGCCAGCAGCAACCCCGGGGTCAATGAGCAGTTCTTC
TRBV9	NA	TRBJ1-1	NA	CASSVGQGSYTEAFF	TGTGCCAGCAGCGTAGGGCAGGGGTCGTATACTGAAGCTTTCTTT
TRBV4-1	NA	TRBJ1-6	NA	CASSQAGNYNSPLHF	TGCGCCAGCAGCCAAGCAGGGAACTATAATTCACCCCTCCACTTT
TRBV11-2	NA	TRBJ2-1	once	CASSLDVLGNEQFF	TGTGCCAGCAGCTTAGATGTACTAGGCAATGAGCAGTTCTTC
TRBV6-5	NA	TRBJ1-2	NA	CASGDPGDGYTF	TGTGCCAGCGGAGATCCGGGGGATGGCTACACCTTC
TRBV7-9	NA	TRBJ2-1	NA	CASSSWRSLGDEQFF	TGTGCCAGCAGCTCCTGGAGGTCTCTAGGCGATGAGCAGTTCTTC
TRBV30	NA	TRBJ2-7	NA	CAWRTSRNSYEQYF	TGTGCCTGGAGGACTTCGCGGAACTCCTACGAGCAGTACTTC
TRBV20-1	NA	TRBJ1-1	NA	CSARVGGEAFF	TGCAGTGCTAGAGTCGGGGGTGAAGCTTTCTTT
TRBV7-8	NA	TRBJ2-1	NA	CASSLGARDRYNEQFF	TGTGCCAGCAGCTTAGGGGCCCGAGATAGGTACAATGAGCAGTTCTTC
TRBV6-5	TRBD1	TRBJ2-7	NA	CASTARDRGGEQYF	TGTGCCAGCACCGCGAGGGACAGGGGAGGGGAGCAGTACTTC
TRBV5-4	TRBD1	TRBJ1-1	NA	CASSWTGGGGDTEAFF	TGTGCCAGCAGCTGGACAGGGGGCGGAGGGGACACTGAAGCTTTCTTT
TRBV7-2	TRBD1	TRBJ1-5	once	CASSLTGNQPQHF	TGTGCCAGCAGCTTGACAGGGAATCAGCCCCAGCATTTT
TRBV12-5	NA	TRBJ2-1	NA	CASGLVGTTANEQFF	TGTGCTAGTGGTTTGGTAGGCACGACAGCCAATGAGCAGTTCTTC
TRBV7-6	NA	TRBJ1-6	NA	CASSSSQTVNSPLHF	TGTGCCAGCAGCTCAAGCCAGACAGTTAATTCACCCCTCCACTTT
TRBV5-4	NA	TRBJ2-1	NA	CASSRAAGAAYNEQFF	TGTGCCAGCAGCCGTGCGGCAGGGGCAGCCTACAATGAGCAGTTCTTC
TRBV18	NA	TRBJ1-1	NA	CASSLANTEAFF	TGTGCCAGCTCTCTGGCCAACACTGAAGCTTTCTTT
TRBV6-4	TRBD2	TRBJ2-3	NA	CASSSSGGNADTQYF	TGTGCCAGCAGTTCTAGCGGGGGGAATGCAGATACGCAGTATTTT
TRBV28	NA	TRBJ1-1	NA	CASSPQRGEAFF	TGTGCCAGCAGTCCCCAAAGGGGGGAAGCTTTCTTT
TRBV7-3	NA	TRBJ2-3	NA	CASSLRPGAVDTQYF	TGTGCCAGCAGCCTCCGGCCAGGGGCGGTAGATACGCAGTATTTT
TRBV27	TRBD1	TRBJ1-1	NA	CASSPSGGHEAFF	TGTGCCAGCAGTCCCTCAGGGGGACACGAAGCTTTCTTT
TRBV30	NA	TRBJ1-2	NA	CAWSVPGPARNYGYTF	TGTGCCTGGAGTGTTCCCGGTCCTGCTCGAAACTATGGCTACACCTTC
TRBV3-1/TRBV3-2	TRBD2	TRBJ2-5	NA	CASSRSGGRAYF	TGTGCCAGCAGCCGCAGCGGGGGCCGGGCGTACTTC
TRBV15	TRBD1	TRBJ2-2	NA	CATSTPGQGALGELFF	TGTGCCACCAGTACTCCGGGACAGGGGGCTCTCGGGGAGCTGTTTTTT
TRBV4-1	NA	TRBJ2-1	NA	CASSQVPAGWQFF	TGCGCCAGCAGCCAAGTCCCCGCGGGGTGGCAGTTCTTC
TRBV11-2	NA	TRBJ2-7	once	CASSLVSEQYF	TGTGCCAGCAGCTTAGTTTCAGAGCAGTACTTC